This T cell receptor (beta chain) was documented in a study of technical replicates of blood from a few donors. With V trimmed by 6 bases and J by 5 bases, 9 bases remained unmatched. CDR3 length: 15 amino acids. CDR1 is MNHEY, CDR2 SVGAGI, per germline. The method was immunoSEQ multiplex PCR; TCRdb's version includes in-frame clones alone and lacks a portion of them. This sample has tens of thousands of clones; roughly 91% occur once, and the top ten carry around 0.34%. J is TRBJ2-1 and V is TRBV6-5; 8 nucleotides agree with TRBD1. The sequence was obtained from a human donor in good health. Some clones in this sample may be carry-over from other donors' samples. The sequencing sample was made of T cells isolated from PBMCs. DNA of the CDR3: TGTGCCAGCAGCTACAGGACAGGGAAGGACAATGAGCAGTTCTTC. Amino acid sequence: CASSYRTGKDNEQFF.